The sequence of this T cell receptor beta chain was determined in a study of T cells in Graves' hyperthyroidism and ophthalmopathy. Study-wide findings and caveats: Ophthalmopathy was told apart from stable hyperthyroidism by a 13 V-J model.

The V end lost 3 bases, the J end lost 5 bases, and 20 bases lay between the germline ends. In germline, CDR1 is MNHNY, CDR2 SVGAGI (reference sequence). This CDR3 is built from 18 residues. This clonotype appeared a few times. Its antigen is not identified. The TCR beta CDR3 regions underwent amplification using RNA transcripts as the source. TCR CDR3 underwent first-round RT-PCR with the HTBI primer set. TCRdb itself ran the multiplex PCR reads through MiXCR, one entry per CDR3 protein. This sample has under 450,000 distinct CDR3 sequences, with around 14% found just once. From around 11 ml of fresh peripheral blood, PBMCs were isolated.

The genes are TRBV6-6 and TRBJ1-6; D remains ambiguous. The source is a young woman with Graves' hyperthyroidism. Sequencing used blood. The CDR3 sequence is CASSYWARLAGNNSPLHF. The CDR3 DNA follows: TGTGCCAGCAGTTATTGGGCAAGATTAGCGGGAAATAATTCACCCCTCCACTTT.